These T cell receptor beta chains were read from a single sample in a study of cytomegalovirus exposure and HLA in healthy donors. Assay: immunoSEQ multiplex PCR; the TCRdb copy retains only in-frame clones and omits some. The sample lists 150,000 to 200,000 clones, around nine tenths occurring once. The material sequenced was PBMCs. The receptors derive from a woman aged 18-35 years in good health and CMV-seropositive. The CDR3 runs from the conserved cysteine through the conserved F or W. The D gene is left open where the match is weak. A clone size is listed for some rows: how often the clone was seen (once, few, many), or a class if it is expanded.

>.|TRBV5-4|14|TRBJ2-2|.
TGTGCCAGCAGCCTGGCGGGTTTCACCGGGGAGCTGTTTTTT
CASSLAGFTGELFF
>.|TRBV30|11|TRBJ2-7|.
TGTGCCTGGGGCAGGGCGGACGAGCAGTACTTC
CAWGRADEQYF
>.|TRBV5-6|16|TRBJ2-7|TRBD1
TGTGCCAGCAGCCCTCTTTGGGACAGGGGTATCCACGAGCAGTACTTC
CASSPLWDRGIHEQYF
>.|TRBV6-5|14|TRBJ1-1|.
TGTGCCGTCCACCGGGACAAAATCAACACTGAAGCTTTCTTT
CAVHRDKINTEAFF
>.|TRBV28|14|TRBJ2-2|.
TGTGCCAGCAGTTTGGCGGGCAGCACCGGGGAGCTGTTTTTT
CASSLAGSTGELFF
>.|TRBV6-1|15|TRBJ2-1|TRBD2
TGTGCCACAAAAGCTAAGCGGGAGGGCCTATCTGAGCAGTTCTTC
CATKAKREGLSEQFF
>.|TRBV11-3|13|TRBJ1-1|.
TGTGCCAGCAGCCCCCCCTTGAACACTGAAGCTTTCTTT
CASSPPLNTEAFF
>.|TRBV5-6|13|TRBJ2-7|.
TGTGCCAGCAGCCTCGACATCTCCTACGAGCAGTACTTC
CASSLDISYEQYF
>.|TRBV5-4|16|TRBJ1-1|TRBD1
TGTGCCAGCAGCCTCAGGGGGCTCGGATTGGACACTGAAGCTTTCTTT
CASSLRGLGLDTEAFF
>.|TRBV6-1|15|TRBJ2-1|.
TGTGCCAGCAGTGAGACTAGGAACTCCTACAATGAGCAGTTCTTC
CASSETRNSYNEQFF
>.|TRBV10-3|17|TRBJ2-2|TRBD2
TGTGCCATCAGTGGGGCTAGCGGGAGTAGTGTGGCCGGGGAGCTGTTTTTT
CAISGASGSSVAGELFF
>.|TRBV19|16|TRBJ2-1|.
TGTGCCAGTAGTATAGCGGGTAGCGGATACTACAATGAGCAGTTCTTC
CASSIAGSGYYNEQFF
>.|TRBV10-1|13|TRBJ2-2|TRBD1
TGCGCCACCCGGACAGGGAACACCGGGGAGCTGTTTTTT
CATRTGNTGELFF
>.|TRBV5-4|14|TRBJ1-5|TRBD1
TGTGCCAGCAGCATACAGGGGTTCAATCAGCCCCAGCATTTT
CASSIQGFNQPQHF
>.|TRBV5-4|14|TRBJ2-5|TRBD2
TGTGCCAGCAGCACTAGCGGGAGGGCAGAGACCCAGTACTTC
CASSTSGRAETQYF
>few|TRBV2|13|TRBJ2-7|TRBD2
TGTGCCAGCAGTGAAGAGCGGGGGGGCGAGCAGTACTTC
CASSEERGGEQYF
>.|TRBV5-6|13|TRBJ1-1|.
TGTGCCAGCAGTTCCGGGGATTCGGCTGAAGCTTTCTTT
CASSSGDSAEAFF
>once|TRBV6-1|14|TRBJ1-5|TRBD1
TGTGCCAGCAGTCGGACAGGGGGGGATCAGCCCCAGCATTTT
CASSRTGGDQPQHF
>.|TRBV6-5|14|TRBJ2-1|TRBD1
TGTGCCAGCAGTTCTGGGACAGGGGAGAATGAGCAGTTCTTC
CASSSGTGENEQFF
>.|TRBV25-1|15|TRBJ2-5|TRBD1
TGTGCCAGCAGTCTCAGGACAGGGGATTTGAAGACCCAGTACTTC
CASSLRTGDLKTQYF